Given below is one T cell receptor beta chain in context. The antigen is unknown. The data were obtained in a study of blood T cells in healthy people across ages. The CDR3 spans 13 residues. V lost 1 base and J lost 7, with 11 bases in between. Germline CDR1 reads LGHDT; CDR2 reads YNNKEL (reference sequence). Sample-barcoded 5' priming and a J-beta primer mix drove a second PCR of about 6 to 12 cycles. Using its own MiXCR run on the 5' RACE reads, TCRdb lists one record per CDR3 protein. The table shows about 800,000 distinct CDR3 sequences, with 55% to 75% occurring only once. Study-level findings and limits: Donor CMV status was unknown, possibly confounding expanded clonotype changes. A greater number of naive CD4+ cells and higher diversity distinguished long-lived donors from aged donors.

PBMCs numbering at least 7 million were isolated per sample. The sequence was collected from a man aged 30 to 39 in good health. The rearrangement uses TRBV3-1 and TRBJ2-7; unclear D gene. The sequenced sample was blood. The CDR3 protein is CASSQASFNEQYF. The CDR3 nucleotides are TGTGCCAGCAGCCAAGCCAGCTTCAATGAGCAGTACTTC.